This TCR beta chain came from a study of blood T cell repertoires in COVID-19 (dated by TCRdb to the early 2020s). With respect to the entire study: Samples from collaborators originated in the United States, Italy and Spain and spanned both the acute and convalescent phases of COVID-19. The prospective study material was composed of cDNA or gDNA derived from T cells, B-cell-depleted T cells, or PBMCs. Subjects who had been exposed to COVID-19, were actively infected with it, or had recovered from it provided the deeply sampled blood TCRbeta repertoires that made up the dataset. The repertoires were released in a freely available public database meant as a resource for research on the immune response to SARS-CoV-2. Samples were obtained from the ongoing ImmuneRACE study (first 160 participants) and from about 1,300 subjects provided by 6 global collaborators. The sample metadata nearly always contained a de-identified subject ID, COVID-19 status, age in years and sex. Where HLA class I and class II types were available, the types were taken from metadata supplied by the sample provider, not from assay-based typing. Here is what the overall study found, with its caveats: Clinical and demographic metadata were provided uncurated, with the amount varying by source and participant.

For this clone: Its antigen is unknown. No much larger clone is present one base from it, and per-base qualities are unavailable.

TCRbeta CDR3 regions were amplified from genomic DNA by means of the immunoSEQ Assay, a bias-controlled multiplex PCR. The paper's data handling went like this. Within the assay, amplification of reference gene primers was used to estimate how many nucleated cells each sample contained. To quantify the absolute abundance of each unique TCRbeta CDR3 rearrangement, sequence reads were collapsed and filtered. Productive Simpson clonality was computed per sample as the square root of Simpson's diversity index over productive rearrangements. What TCRdb holds here is the immuneACCESS table cut down to in-frame rearrangements. Part of the clones is not present; checked against another copy, under half of the missing clones reflect an unresolved V gene, and the others are unexplained. D and trimming come from the DNA, and the V and J calls and clone size come from that table. The sample records roughly 330,000 clones, approximately 89% of which are singletons. The ten largest clones add up to about 5% of the sample.

Participants in the prospective study were aged about 18 to 100 years, lived in more than 20 United States geographic areas, and enrolled through a virtual design. Cohort assignment in the prospective study relied on participant-reported clinical history from a screening survey and a study questionnaire. For ImmuneRACE Cohort 3, a participant was defined as recovered based on two consecutive negative NP/OP PCR tests, clearance by a healthcare professional, or resolution of symptoms. In the prospective study, whole blood, serum and a nasopharyngeal or oropharyngeal swab were collected from each participant by mobile phlebotomists. Over an approximately 2-month period, participants in the prospective study had the option of providing additional blood draws and questionnaires. Prospective study blood samples were shipped either frozen or at room temperature before DNA extraction. This clonotype was obtained from a man younger than 45 who had recovered from COVID-19. Sequencing input: PBMCs or T cells enriched from blood (not recorded which).

The DNA reads as follows: TGTGCCAGCAGTAACGGGTACGAGCAGTACTTC. Its amino acids are CASSNGYEQYF. The sequence joins TRBV25-1 to TRBJ2-7; a confident D gene designation cannot be given. The V end loses 5 bases and the J end loses 4 bases, and a stretch of 6 bases separates them. CDR1 and CDR2, per the germline V gene, are MGHDK and SYGVNS. Inclusive of the bounding cysteine and phenylalanine, the CDR3 is 11 residues long. The kept DNA is CDR3 alone, 33 bases in frame from the first base.